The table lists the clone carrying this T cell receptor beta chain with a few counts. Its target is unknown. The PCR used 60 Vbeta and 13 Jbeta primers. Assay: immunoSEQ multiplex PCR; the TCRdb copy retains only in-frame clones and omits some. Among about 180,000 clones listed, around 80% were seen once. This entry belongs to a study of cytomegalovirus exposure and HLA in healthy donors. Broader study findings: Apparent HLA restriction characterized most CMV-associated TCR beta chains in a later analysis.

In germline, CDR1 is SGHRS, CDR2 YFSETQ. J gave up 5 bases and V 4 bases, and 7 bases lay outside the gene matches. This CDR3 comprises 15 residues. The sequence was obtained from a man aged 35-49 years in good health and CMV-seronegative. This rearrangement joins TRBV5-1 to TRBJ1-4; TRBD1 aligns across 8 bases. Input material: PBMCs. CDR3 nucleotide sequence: TGCGCCAGCAGCGTGCCCGGGACAGGAAATGAAAAACTGTTTTTT. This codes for CASSVPGTGNEKLFF.